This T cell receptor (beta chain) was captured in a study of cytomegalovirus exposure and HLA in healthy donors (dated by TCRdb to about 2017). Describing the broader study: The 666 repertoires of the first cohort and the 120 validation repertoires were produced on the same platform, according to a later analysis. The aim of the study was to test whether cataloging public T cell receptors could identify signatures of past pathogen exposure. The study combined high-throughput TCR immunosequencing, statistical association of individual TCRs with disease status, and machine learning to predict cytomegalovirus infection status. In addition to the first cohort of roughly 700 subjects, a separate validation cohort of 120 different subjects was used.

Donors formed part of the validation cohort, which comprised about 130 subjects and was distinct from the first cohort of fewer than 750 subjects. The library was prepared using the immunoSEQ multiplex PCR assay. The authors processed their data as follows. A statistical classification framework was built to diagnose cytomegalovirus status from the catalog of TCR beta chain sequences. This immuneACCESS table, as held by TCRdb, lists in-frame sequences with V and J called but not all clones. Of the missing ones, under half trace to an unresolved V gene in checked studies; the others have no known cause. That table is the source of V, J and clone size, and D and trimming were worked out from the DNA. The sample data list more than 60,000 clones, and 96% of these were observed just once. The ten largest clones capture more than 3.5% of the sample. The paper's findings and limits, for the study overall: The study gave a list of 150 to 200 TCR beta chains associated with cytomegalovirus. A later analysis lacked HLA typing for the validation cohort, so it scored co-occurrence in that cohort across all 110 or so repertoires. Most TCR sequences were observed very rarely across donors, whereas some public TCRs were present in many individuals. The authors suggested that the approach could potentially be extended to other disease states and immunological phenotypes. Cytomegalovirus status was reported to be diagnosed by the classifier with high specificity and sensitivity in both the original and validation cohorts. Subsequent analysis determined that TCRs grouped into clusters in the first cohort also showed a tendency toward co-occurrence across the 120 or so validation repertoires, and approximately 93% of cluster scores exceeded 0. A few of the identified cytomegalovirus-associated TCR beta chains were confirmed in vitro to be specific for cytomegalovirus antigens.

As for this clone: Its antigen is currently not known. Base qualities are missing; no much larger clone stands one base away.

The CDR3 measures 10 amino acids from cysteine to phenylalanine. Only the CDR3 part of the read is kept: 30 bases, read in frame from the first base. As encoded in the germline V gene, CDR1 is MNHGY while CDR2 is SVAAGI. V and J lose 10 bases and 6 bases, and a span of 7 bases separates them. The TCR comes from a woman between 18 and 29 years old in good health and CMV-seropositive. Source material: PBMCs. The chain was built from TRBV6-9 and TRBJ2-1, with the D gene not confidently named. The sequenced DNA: TGTGCCAACTTCCCCAATGAGCAGTTCTTC. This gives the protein CANFPNEQFF.